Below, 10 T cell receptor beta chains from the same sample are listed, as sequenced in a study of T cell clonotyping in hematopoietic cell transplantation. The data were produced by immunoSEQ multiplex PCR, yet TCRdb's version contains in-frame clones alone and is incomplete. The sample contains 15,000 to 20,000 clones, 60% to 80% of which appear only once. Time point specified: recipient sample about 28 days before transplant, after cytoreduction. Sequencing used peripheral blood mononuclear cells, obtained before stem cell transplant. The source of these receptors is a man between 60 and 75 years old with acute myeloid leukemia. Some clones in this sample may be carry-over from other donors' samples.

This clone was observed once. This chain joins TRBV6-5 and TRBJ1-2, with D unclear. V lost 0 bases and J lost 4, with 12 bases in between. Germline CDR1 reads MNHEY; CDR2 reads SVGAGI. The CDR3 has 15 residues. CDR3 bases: TGTGCCAGCAGTTACTCGACGGACCTAGGCTATGGCTACACCTTC. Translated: CASSYSTDLGYGYTF.

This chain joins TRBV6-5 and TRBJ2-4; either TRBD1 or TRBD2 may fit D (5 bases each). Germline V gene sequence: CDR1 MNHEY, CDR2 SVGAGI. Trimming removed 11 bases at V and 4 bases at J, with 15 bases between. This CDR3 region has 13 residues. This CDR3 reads CAAIDRGKNIQYF. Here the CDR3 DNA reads TGTGCCGCAATCGACAGAGGGAAAAACATTCAGTACTTC.

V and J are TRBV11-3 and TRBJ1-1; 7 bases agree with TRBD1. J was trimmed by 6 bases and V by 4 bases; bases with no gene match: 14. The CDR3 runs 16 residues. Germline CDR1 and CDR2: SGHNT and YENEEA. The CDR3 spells CASSSYEGQQSPEAFF. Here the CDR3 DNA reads TGTGCCAGCAGCTCCTACGAGGGACAGCAGAGCCCTGAAGCTTTCTTT.

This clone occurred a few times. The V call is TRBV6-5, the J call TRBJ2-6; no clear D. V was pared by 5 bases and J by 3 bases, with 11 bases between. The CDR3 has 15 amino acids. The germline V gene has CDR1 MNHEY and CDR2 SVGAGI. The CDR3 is CASSPDGDGANVLTF. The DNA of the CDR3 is TGTGCCAGCAGTCCAGACGGAGATGGGGCCAACGTCCTGACTTTC.

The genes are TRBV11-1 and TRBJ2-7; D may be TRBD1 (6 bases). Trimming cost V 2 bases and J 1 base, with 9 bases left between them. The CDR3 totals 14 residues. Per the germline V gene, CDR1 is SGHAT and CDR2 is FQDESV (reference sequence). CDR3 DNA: TGTGCCAGCAGCTTACCAGGACAGTCCTACGAGCAGTACTTC. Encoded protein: CASSLPGQSYEQYF.

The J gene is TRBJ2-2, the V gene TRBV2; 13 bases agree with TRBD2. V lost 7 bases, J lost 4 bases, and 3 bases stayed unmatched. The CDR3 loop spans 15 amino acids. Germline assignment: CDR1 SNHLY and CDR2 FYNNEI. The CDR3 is CASTGTSGTTGELFF. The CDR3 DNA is TGTGCCAGCACTGGGACTAGCGGGACCACCGGGGAGCTGTTTTTT. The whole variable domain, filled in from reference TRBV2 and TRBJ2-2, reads EPEVTQTPSHQVTQMGQEVILRCVPISNHLYFYWYRQILGQKVEFLVSFYNNEISEKSEIFDDQFSVERPDGSNFTLKIRSTKLEDSAMYFCASTGTSGTTGELFFGEGSRLTVL.

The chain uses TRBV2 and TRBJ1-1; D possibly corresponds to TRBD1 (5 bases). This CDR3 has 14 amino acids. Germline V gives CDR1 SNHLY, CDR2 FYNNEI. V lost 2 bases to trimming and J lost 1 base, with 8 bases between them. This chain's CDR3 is CASSEQGTNTEAFF. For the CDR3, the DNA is TGTGCCAGCAGTGAACAGGGCACGAACACTGAAGCTTTCTTT.

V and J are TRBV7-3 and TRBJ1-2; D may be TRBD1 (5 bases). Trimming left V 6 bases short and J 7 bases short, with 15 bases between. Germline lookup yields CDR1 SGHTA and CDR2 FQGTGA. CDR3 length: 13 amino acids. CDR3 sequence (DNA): TGTGCCAGCAGTCCGGGGGGGTTGGGTGGCTACACCTTC. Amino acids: CASSPGGLGGYTF.

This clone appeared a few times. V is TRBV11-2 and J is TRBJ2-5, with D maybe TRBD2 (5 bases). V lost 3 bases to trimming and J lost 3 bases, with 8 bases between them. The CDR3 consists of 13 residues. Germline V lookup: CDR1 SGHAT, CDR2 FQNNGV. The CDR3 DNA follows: TGTGCCAGCAGCTTTAGCGTCAAAGAGACCCAGTACTTC. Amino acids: CASSFSVKETQYF.

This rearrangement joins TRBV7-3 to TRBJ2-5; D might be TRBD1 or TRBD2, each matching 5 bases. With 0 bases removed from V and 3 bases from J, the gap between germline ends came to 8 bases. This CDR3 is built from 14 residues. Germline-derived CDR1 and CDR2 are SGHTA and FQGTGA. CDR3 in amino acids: CASSLTGDEETQYF. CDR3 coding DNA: TGTGCCAGCAGCTTAACGGGGGACGAAGAGACCCAGTACTTC.